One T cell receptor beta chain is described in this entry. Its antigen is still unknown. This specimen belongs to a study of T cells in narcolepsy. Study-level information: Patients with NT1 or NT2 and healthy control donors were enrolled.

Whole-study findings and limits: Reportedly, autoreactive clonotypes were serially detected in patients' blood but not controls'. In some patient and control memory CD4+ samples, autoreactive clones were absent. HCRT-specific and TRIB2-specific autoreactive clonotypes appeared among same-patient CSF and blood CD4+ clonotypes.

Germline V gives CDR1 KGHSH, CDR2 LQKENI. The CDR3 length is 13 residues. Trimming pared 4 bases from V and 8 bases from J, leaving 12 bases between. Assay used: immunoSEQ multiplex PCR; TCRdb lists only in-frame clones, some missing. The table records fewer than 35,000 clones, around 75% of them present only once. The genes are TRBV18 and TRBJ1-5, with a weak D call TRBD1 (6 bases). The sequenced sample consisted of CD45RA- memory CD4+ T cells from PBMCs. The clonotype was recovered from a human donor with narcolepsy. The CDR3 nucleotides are TGTGCCAGCTCACGGACAGCAATCGAGCCCCAGCATTTT. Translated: CASSRTAIEPQHF.